Each of the 26 T cell receptor beta chains below was sequenced from the same sample in a study of T cells after posttransplantation cyclophosphamide. Clones were sequenced by immunoSEQ multiplex PCR, and TCRdb holds only the in-frame ones, with some missing. The table lists 5,000 to 7,500 clones, more than 65% of them singletons, with around 22% in the top ten. A marrow graft followed busulfan-fludarabine conditioning, with cyclophosphamide on days +3 and +4. Material: PBMCs, obtained 1,400 to 1,500 days after allogeneic stem cell transplant with posttransplant cyclophosphamide. The receptors come from a male patient aged 30 to 39 who received an allogeneic stem cell transplant from a related donor, was CMV-positive, and had acute GVHD only. Some T cells may be transferred from the graft donor.

The V call is TRBV6-5, the J call TRBJ2-7, with D maybe TRBD2 (5 bases). Germline lookup yields CDR1 MNHEY and CDR2 SVGAGI. The CDR3 loop spans 14 amino acids. With 4 bases removed from V and 7 bases from J, the gap between germline ends came to 17 bases. CDR3 coding DNA: TGTGCCAGCAGTTCCAAGATTCGGGGTGGTGAGCAGTACTTC. It codes for CASSSKIRGGEQYF.

The rearrangement links TRBV5-1 to TRBJ2-7; 8 nucleotides line up with TRBD1. Trimming took 4 bases from V and 4 from J; bases not matched to a gene: 7. Looked up from germline, CDR1 is SGHRS and CDR2 is YFSETQ. This CDR3 comprises 14 residues. As DNA, the CDR3 is TGCGCCAGCAGCCCAGGGGGCTCGAAATACGAGCAGTACTTC. Protein: CASSPGGSKYEQYF.

This clone was seen only once. The chain carries TRBV30 and TRBJ2-3; a weak D match, TRBD1 (5 bases). The CDR3 extends over 12 amino acids. Trimming took off 5 bases at V and 0 bases at J, with 6 bases between the two ends. CDR1 GTSNPN and CDR2 SVGIG come from the germline V gene (reference sequence). CDR3 in amino acids: CAWRQSTDTQYF. CDR3 sequence (DNA): TGTGCCTGGCGACAGAGCACAGATACGCAGTATTTT.

V and J are TRBV12-5 and TRBJ1-5; D possibly corresponds to TRBD1 (6 bases). This CDR3 region has 15 residues. The germline V and J ends were trimmed by 4 bases and 2 bases, with 12 bases remaining between them. Germline V lookup: CDR1 LGHNT, CDR2 FRNRAP. The CDR3 DNA reads TGTGCTAGTGGTTCAGTAAGACAGGGCAATCAGCCCCAGCATTTT. It encodes CASGSVRQGNQPQHF.

This chain connects TRBV19 to TRBJ1-1, with 8 bases that match TRBD1. V shed 3 bases and J 3 bases; nucleotides not matched to a gene: 3. This CDR3 spans 14 amino acids. The germline CDR1 and CDR2 sequences are LNHDA and SQIVND (reference sequence). DNA for the CDR3: TGTGCCAGTAGTATGGACAGGGAGGACACTGAAGCTTTCTTT. The encoded protein is CASSMDREDTEAFF.

This clone was observed a handful of times. The V and J genes are TRBV27 and TRBJ2-1, with a weak D call TRBD1 (6 bases). In germline, CDR1 is MNHEY, CDR2 SMNVEV (reference sequence). This CDR3 contains 17 residues. V was cut by 2 bases and J by 0 bases, with 14 bases left in between. CDR3 in amino acids: CASSLGWGRSSYNEQFF. DNA of the CDR3: TGTGCCAGCAGTTTAGGTTGGGGGCGGAGCTCCTACAATGAGCAGTTCTTC.

This chain connects TRBV5-6 to TRBJ1-5, with 7 positions matching TRBD1. CDR1 and CDR2 (germline): SGHDT, YYEEEE. The CDR3 totals 15 residues. J lost 4 bases, V lost 3 bases, and 7 bases had no gene match. The CDR3 DNA reads TGTGCCAGCAGCTCGGGGACAGTCCCTAATCAGCCCCAGCATTTT. Its translation is CASSSGTVPNQPQHF.

The count of this clone is one. CDR3 sequence: CARSYKGQGATWTEAFF. The CDR3 nucleotides read TGTGCCAGAAGCTATAAGGGACAGGGGGCCACGTGGACTGAAGCTTTCTTT. The rearrangement joins TRBV5-3 to TRBJ1-1, with 12 bases matching TRBD1. TRBV5-3 has ORF status, its function being uncertain. This CDR3 comprises 17 residues. V lost 3 bases and J lost 5; bases outside the gene matches: 11.

Here the CDR3 reads CASSLGQGAFTDTQYF. The CDR3, as DNA: TGTGCCAGCAGCTTAGGACAGGGGGCTTTCACAGATACGCAGTATTTT. The chain recombines TRBV7-9 with TRBJ2-3, with 10 bases identical to TRBD1. This CDR3 spans 16 amino acids. The V segment lost 1 base and the J segment 2 bases; nucleotides outside the gene matches: 3. The germline V gene encodes CDR1 SEHNR and CDR2 FQNEAQ (reference sequence).

In this sample, this clone turned up once. This chain joins TRBV19 and TRBJ1-5; TRBD1 matches 7 bases. The V segment lost 6 bases and the J segment 0 bases; nucleotides outside the gene matches: 5. This CDR3 has 15 residues. Germline loops: CDR1 LNHDA, CDR2 SQIVND (reference sequence). The CDR3 is CASSWDSDSNQPQHF. Written as DNA, the CDR3 is TGTGCCAGTAGCTGGGACAGCGATAGCAATCAGCCCCAGCATTTT.

This clone showed up just a few times. The gene calls are TRBV5-4 and TRBJ1-2; the D gene is possibly TRBD1 (5 bases). Per the germline V gene, CDR1 is SGHNT and CDR2 is YYREEE (reference sequence). V was clipped by 1 base and J by 11 bases, with 15 bases between them. This CDR3 comprises 13 residues. The CDR3 protein is CASSLYGGVRYTF. CDR3 DNA: TGTGCCAGCAGCTTGTATGGAGGGGTAAGGTACACCTTC.

V usage is TRBV11-1 and J usage is TRBJ2-2, with TRBD2 identical over 13 bases. CDR1 is SGHAT and CDR2 is FQDESV in the germline V gene (reference sequence). The CDR3 length is 18 residues. With 3 bases clipped from V and 7 bases from J, the junction kept 11 bases outside the gene matches. Here the CDR3 DNA reads TGTGCCAGCAGCTTTGGACTAGCGGGGGCTCAAGGTTTCGGGGAGCTGTTTTTT. This sequence encodes CASSFGLAGAQGFGELFF. The variable domain in full, completed from reference TRBV11-1 and TRBJ2-2, reads EAEVAQSPRYKITEKSQAVAFWCDPISGHATLYWYRQILGQGPELLVQFQDESVVDDSQLPKDRFSAERLKGVDSTLKIQPAELGDSAMYLCASSFGLAGAQGFGELFFGEGSRLTVL.

The V call is TRBV27, the J call TRBJ1-1; 9 bases match TRBD1. Per the germline V gene, CDR1 is MNHEY and CDR2 is SMNVEV (reference sequence). Germline trimming cut 5 bases from V and 6 bases from J; bases unmatched to any gene: 13. This CDR3 region has 16 residues. CDR3 residues: CASSPGTGWNYPEAFF. Here the CDR3 DNA reads TGTGCCAGCAGTCCCGGGACAGGGTGGAATTATCCTGAAGCTTTCTTT.

The chain combines TRBV2 with TRBJ2-5; 8 nucleotides align to TRBD2. The CDR3 runs 16 residues. Germline CDR1 and CDR2: SNHLY and FYNNEI. Germline trimming cut 8 bases from V and 3 bases from J; bases unmatched to any gene: 14. The CDR3: CASAPGGGGSEETQYF. CDR3 nucleotides: TGTGCCAGCGCCCCCGGGGGCGGGGGGTCGGAAGAGACCCAGTACTTC.

The CDR3 nucleotides are TGTGCCAGCAGTTACGGAGGAGGTGATGGCTACACCTTC. Its translation: CASSYGGGDGYTF. The V and J genes are TRBV6-5 and TRBJ1-2; unclear D gene. V was pared by 2 bases and J by 6 bases, with 10 bases between. CDR1 is MNHEY, CDR2 SVGAGI, per germline. CDR3 length: 13 residues.

This clone was counted between two and nine times. The gene calls are TRBV9 and TRBJ2-7; weak D call: TRBD2 (6 bases). The CDR3 runs to 13 residues. Germline V gene sequence: CDR1 SGDLS, CDR2 YYNGEE. Trimming pared 1 base from V and 5 bases from J, leaving 10 bases between. In nucleotides, the CDR3 is TGTGCCAGCAGCGTATGGGGGGAAGACGAGCAGTACTTC. Protein product: CASSVWGEDEQYF.

The rearrangement joins TRBV7-8 to TRBJ2-7; 8 nucleotides align to TRBD1. The CDR3 consists of 15 residues. J was trimmed by 2 bases and V by 11 bases; bases with no gene match: 14. Germline V gives CDR1 SGHVS, CDR2 FQNEAQ. The CDR3 DNA reads TGTGCCGGGGGTTCAATGACAGGGGTTCCCTACGAGCAGTACTTC. This gives the protein CAGGSMTGVPYEQYF.

This clone was detected only once. V gene TRBV5-4 combines with J gene TRBJ2-3; 7 nucleotides agree with TRBD1. CDR3 length: 15 residues. Trimming at V came to 4 bases and at J to 2 bases, leaving 7 bases not matched to a gene. Germline loops: CDR1 SGHNT, CDR2 YYREEE (reference sequence). The CDR3 here is CASSQDRRYTDTQYF. CDR3 nucleotides: TGTGCCAGCAGCCAGGACAGGAGATACACAGATACGCAGTATTTT.

This clone was detected a few times. In DNA, the CDR3 is TGTGCCACCATGGGAGCCAATTCACCCCTCCACTTT. Its translation: CATMGANSPLHF. The chain has TRBV19 and TRBJ1-6, with D unresolved. The CDR3 extends over 12 amino acids. V was pared by 10 bases and J by 7 bases, with 11 bases between. The germline CDR1 and CDR2 sequences are LNHDA and SQIVND (reference sequence).

The chain has TRBV4-2 and TRBJ2-2; TRBD2 matches at 8 bases. After removal of 5 bases from V and 3 bases from J, the junction contained 8 bases not matched to a gene. Looked up from germline, CDR1 is LGHNA and CDR2 is YNFKEQ. The CDR3 runs 16 residues. CDR3 DNA sequence: TGTGCCAGCAGCTCCAGACTAGCGTCGGACACCGGGGAGCTGTTTTTT. Protein product: CASSSRLASDTGELFF.

The chain couples TRBV5-1 to TRBJ1-2; 9 bases agree with TRBD1. The junction had 4 bases not matched to a gene; V was cut back by 4 bases and J by 0 bases. This CDR3 has 15 residues. Germline loops: CDR1 SGHRS, CDR2 YFSETQ. The CDR3 region is CASSLQGAPNYGYTF. CDR3 in DNA: TGCGCCAGCAGCCTACAGGGGGCGCCTAACTATGGCTACACCTTC.

This clone was counted a single time. The rearrangement uses TRBV19 and TRBJ2-1, with D tentatively TRBD2 (7 bases). Germline values: CDR1 LNHDA, CDR2 SQIVND (reference sequence). This CDR3 has 17 residues. Trimming stripped 6 bases from V and 0 bases from J, with 18 bases between. CDR3 DNA: TGTGCCAGTAGACGTCTTGCGGGGGCCAGCTCCTACAATGAGCAGTTCTTC. The encoded protein is CASRRLAGASSYNEQFF.

The chain is built from TRBV10-3 and TRBJ2-1, with 8 bases fitting TRBD1. Germline V gene lookup returns CDR1 ENHRY and CDR2 SYGVKD. V was pared by 2 bases and J by 7 bases, with 4 bases of the junction left unmatched. This CDR3 is 14 amino acids long. The CDR3 spells CAISEQGARNEQFF. The CDR3 DNA sequence: TGTGCCATCAGTGAGCAGGGGGCTAGGAATGAGCAGTTCTTC.

This sequence joins TRBV27 and TRBJ1-5, with D perhaps TRBD1 (6 bases). CDR3 length equals 15 residues. The germline V gene encodes CDR1 MNHEY and CDR2 SMNVEV (reference sequence). V was shortened by 0 bases and J by 2 bases, with 8 bases between the two germline ends. The CDR3 bases are TGTGCCAGCAGTTTATCCTGGACAGGCAATCAGCCCCAGCATTTT. Residues: CASSLSWTGNQPQHF.

CDR3 in amino acids: CASSPQGRDTEAFF. The CDR3 DNA reads as TGTGCCAGCAGCCCACAGGGACGGGACACTGAAGCTTTCTTT. The chain joins TRBV2 to TRBJ1-1; a weak D match, TRBD1 (6 bases). The V gene's germline CDR1 is SNHLY and CDR2 FYNNEI. Trimming removed 6 bases from V and 3 bases from J, with 14 bases in between. This CDR3 comprises 14 residues.

The chain couples TRBV5-8 to TRBJ1-6, with D hard to call. V was pared by 4 bases and J by 14 bases, with 22 bases between. Germline CDR1 and CDR2: SGHTS and YDEGEE. The CDR3 extends over 15 amino acids. This CDR3 is CASSPAERMRKALHF. As DNA, the CDR3 is TGTGCCAGCAGCCCGGCGGAGAGGATGAGAAAGGCCCTCCACTTT.